Included here is one T cell receptor (beta chain) sequence, with context. The antigen remains undetermined. This CDR3 is also generated by other DNA sequences in the sample. TCRdb's copy holds only in-frame clones and misses some; the assay was immunoSEQ multiplex PCR. Among around 2,100,000 clones listed, approximately 94% were seen once. The data originate from a study of shared clonotypes between healthy human individuals. Study context: Plates per donor: three CD4 naive, three CD4 memory, two CD8 naive, one CD8 memory.

Germline-derived CDR1 and CDR2 are SNHLY and FYNNEI. CDR3 size: 12 residues. With 2 bases removed from V and 2 bases from J, the gap between germline ends came to 3 bases. Naive-designated CD8 cells lacked CD45RO, were positively enriched for CCR7, and omitted terminally differentiated effector memory CD45RA+ cells. General observations from the study: Among non-shared clonotypes, generation probabilities were lower than among those shared by all four donors. Tissues were not sampled, only blood, and their repertoires likely differ. In a handful of donors, around 5% of naive CD4 clonotypes appeared in common.

The chain recombines TRBV2 with TRBJ1-2; D uncertain. The clonotype originates from a man aged 18 to 35 in good health. The sample consisted of naive CD8+ T cells sorted from blood. The CDR3 DNA follows: TGTGCCAGCAGTGAATCGAACTATGGCTACACCTTC. As protein: CASSESNYGYTF.